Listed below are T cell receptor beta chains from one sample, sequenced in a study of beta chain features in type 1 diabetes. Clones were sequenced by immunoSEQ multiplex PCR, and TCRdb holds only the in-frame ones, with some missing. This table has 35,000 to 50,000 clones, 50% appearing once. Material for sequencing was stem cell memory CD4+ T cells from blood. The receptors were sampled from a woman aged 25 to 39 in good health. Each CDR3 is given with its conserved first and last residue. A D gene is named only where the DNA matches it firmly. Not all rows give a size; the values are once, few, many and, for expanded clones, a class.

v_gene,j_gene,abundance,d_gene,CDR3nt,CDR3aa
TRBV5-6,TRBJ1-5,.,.,TGTGCCAGCAGCCCGGGTGGCAGGGGTGGTCAGCCCCAGCATTTT,CASSPGGRGGQPQHF
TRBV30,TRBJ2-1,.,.,TGTGCCTGGACCACAGGGAGGGGCTCCTACAATGAGCAGTTCTTC,CAWTTGRGSYNEQFF
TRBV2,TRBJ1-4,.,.,TGTGCCAGCAGGGCGGGGAAGGTCATTTATGGTGAAAAACTGTTTTTT,CASRAGKVIYGEKLFF
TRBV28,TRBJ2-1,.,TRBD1,TGTGCCAGCGTCTACGACAGGGGGGGCTACAATGAGCAGTTCTTC,CASVYDRGGYNEQFF
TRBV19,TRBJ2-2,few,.,TGTGCCAGTAGTCGAACCGGGACAAGGAACACCGGGGAGCTGTTTTTT,CASSRTGTRNTGELFF
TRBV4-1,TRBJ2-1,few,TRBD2,TGCGCCAGCAGCCAAGATTTTAGGGCTAGCGGGCACAATGAGCAGTTCTTC,CASSQDFRASGHNEQFF
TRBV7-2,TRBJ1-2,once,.,TGTGCCAGCAGCTTAGTGGGGGGGTTCTATGGCTACACCTTC,CASSLVGGFYGYTF
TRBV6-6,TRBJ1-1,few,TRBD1,TGTGCCAGCAGTGCGACAGGGGGGGGATTGACTGAAGCTTTCTTT,CASSATGGGLTEAFF
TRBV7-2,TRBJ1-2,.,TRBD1,TGTGCCAGCAGCCCCCAGGGGGACTATGGCTACACCTTC,CASSPQGDYGYTF
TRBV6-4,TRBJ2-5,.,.,TGTGCCAGCTGCGCGTGGGAGACCCAGTACTTC,CASCAWETQYF
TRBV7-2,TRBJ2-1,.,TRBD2,TGTGCCAGCAGCTTGGTAGCGGGAGGACACTACAATGAGCAGTTCTTC,CASSLVAGGHYNEQFF
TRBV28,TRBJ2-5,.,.,TGTGCCAGCAGTCCGACTAGGGGAGGGGGGGAGACCCAGTACTTC,CASSPTRGGGETQYF
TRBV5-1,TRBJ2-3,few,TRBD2,TGCGCCAGCAGCGGAGGGACTAGCGGGGGCACAGATACGCAGTATTTT,CASSGGTSGGTDTQYF
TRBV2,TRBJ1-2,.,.,TGTGCCAGCAAAGAGAGTAGATCCTCATATGGCTACACCTTC,CASKESRSSYGYTF
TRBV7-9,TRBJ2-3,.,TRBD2,TGTGCCAGCAGCTTTACTAGCGGGCTCACAGATACGCAGTATTTT,CASSFTSGLTDTQYF
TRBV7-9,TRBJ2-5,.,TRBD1,TGTGCCAGCAGCTTCGGGACAGGAACACAAGAGACCCAGTACTTC,CASSFGTGTQETQYF
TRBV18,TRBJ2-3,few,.,TGTGCCAGCTCACCATTTGAGGGAGATACGCAGTATTTT,CASSPFEGDTQYF
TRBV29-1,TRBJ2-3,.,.,TGCAGCGTTGAGGTTACTAGCACAGATACGCAGTATTTT,CSVEVTSTDTQYF
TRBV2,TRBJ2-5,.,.,TGTGCCAGCAGGCCGGGAAAGTTCCAAGAGACCCAGTACTTC,CASRPGKFQETQYF
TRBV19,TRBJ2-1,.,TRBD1,TGTGCCAGTAGTATGGGACAGGGAGTACATGAGCAGTTCTTC,CASSMGQGVHEQFF
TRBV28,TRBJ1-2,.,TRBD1,TGTGCCAGCAGTTTTCGGGACAGTACCTATGGCTACACCTTC,CASSFRDSTYGYTF
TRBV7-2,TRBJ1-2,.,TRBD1,TGTGCCAGCAGCCCGCTCGGGACAGGCTCTATTGGCTACACCTTC,CASSPLGTGSIGYTF
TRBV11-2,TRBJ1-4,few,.,TGTGCCAGCAGCTTAGGATGGCAGAATGAAAAACTGTTTTTT,CASSLGWQNEKLFF
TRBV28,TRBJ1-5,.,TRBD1,TGTGCCAGCAGTAACACAGGGGCGCTTGTTAGCAATCAGCCCCAGCATTTT,CASSNTGALVSNQPQHF
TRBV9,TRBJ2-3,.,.,TGTGCCAGCAGCGTAGCTCCTAGCCCAGATACGCAGTATTTT,CASSVAPSPDTQYF
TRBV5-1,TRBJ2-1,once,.,TGCGCCAGCAGCTTGTCTGAGAGGGCCAAGTACAATGAGCAGTTCTTC,CASSLSERAKYNEQFF
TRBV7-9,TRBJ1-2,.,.,TGTGCCAGCAGCTTCGGAGGGGATGATGGCTACACCTTC,CASSFGGDDGYTF
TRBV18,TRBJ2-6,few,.,TGTGCCAGCTCACCTCAGTACTCTGGGGCCAACGTCCTGACTTTC,CASSPQYSGANVLTF
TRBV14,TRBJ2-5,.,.,TGTGCCAGCAGCCCGACGACTCTCCGGGAGACCCAGTACTTC,CASSPTTLRETQYF
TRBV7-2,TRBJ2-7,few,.,TGTGCCAGCAGCTTAGACCCAGGGTCTATGGGGCAGTACTTC,CASSLDPGSMGQYF
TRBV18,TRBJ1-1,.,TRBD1,TGTGCCAGCTCACGGGACAGGGGAAGCGCCTTGAACACTGAAGCTTTCTTT,CASSRDRGSALNTEAFF
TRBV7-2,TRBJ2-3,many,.,TGTGCCAGCAGCTTATGGACAGCCACAGATACGCAGTATTTT,CASSLWTATDTQYF
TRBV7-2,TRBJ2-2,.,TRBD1,TGTGCCAGCAGCCGGAGAGGGGGCGGTACCGGGGAGCTGTTTTTT,CASSRRGGGTGELFF
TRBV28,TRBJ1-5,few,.,TGTGCCAGCAGTGGAGGGGTGAGCAATCAGCCCCAGCATTTT,CASSGGVSNQPQHF
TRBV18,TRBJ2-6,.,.,TGTGCCAGCTCACCTTACGAGGACTCTGGGGCCAACGTCCTGACTTTC,CASSPYEDSGANVLTF
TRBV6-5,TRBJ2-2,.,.,TGTGCCAGCACCCTAACCAACAGTGGCGGGGAGCTGTTTTTT,CASTLTNSGGELFF
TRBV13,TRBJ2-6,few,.,TGTGCCAGCAGCTGGTCGGGACTTCCTACGAAGGGGGCCAACGTCCTGACTTTC,CASSWSGLPTKGANVLTF
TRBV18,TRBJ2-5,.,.,TGTGCCAGCTCACCACAGGCGGGCGGGATTCAAGAGACCCAGTACTTC,CASSPQAGGIQETQYF
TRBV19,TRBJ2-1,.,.,TGTGCCAGTAGTATAGCGAGTCCAATCTCCTACAATGAGCAGTTCTTC,CASSIASPISYNEQFF
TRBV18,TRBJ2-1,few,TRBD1,TGTGCCAGCTCACCACCGGGACAGGGCGACGGTGAGCAGTTCTTC,CASSPPGQGDGEQFF
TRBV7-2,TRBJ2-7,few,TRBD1,TGTGCCAGCAGCTTTGCCGGGCTATTTAAGACAGGGGGCAACGAGCAGTACTTC,CASSFAGLFKTGGNEQYF
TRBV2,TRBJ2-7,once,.,TGTGCGGGTGCGGGTAACTACGAGCAGTACTTC,CAGAGNYEQYF
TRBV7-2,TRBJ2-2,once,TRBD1,TGTGCCAGCTGCTGGGACAGTTCGAACACCGGGGAGCTGTTTTTT,CASCWDSSNTGELFF